The rows below give T cell receptor beta chains drawn from one sample of a study of T cells after yellow fever vaccination. TCRdb redid the calling of the 5' RACE reads with MiXCR, one entry per CDR3 protein. The sample holds a few hundred thousand distinct CDR3 sequences, roughly 8.7% seen once. The sample was PBMCs, taken on the day of the first yellow fever vaccination. The receptors shown here come from a man between 18 and 35 years old who received the YFV17D yellow fever vaccine. CDR3s include the opening cysteine and the closing phenylalanine or tryptophan. Fields, in order: D gene, J gene, V gene, clone size, CDR3 DNA, CDR3 protein. A D gene is named only where the DNA matches it firmly. A clone size is listed for some rows: how often the clone was seen (once, few, many), or a class if it is expanded.

d_gene: NA; j_gene: TRBJ2-6; v_gene: TRBV11-2; abundance: few; CDR3nt: TGTGCCAGCAGCTTAGTTTCGCCCGACAGCCTCTCTGGGGCCAACGTCCTGACTTTC; CDR3aa: CASSLVSPDSLSGANVLTF
d_gene: NA; j_gene: TRBJ1-5; v_gene: TRBV20-1; abundance: few; CDR3nt: TGCAGTGCTAGGGGCCGAAATAGCAATCAGCCCCAGCATTTT; CDR3aa: CSARGRNSNQPQHF
d_gene: TRBD1; j_gene: TRBJ2-4; v_gene: TRBV2; abundance: many; CDR3nt: TGTGCCAGCGGTGGACAGGAGAATTACATTCAGTACTTC; CDR3aa: CASGGQENYIQYF
d_gene: TRBD2; j_gene: TRBJ2-2; v_gene: TRBV14; abundance: few; CDR3nt: TGTGCCAGCAGCCAAGCTAGCGGACTGAACACCGGGGAGCTGTTTTTT; CDR3aa: CASSQASGLNTGELFF
d_gene: NA; j_gene: TRBJ2-5; v_gene: TRBV7-2; abundance: NA; CDR3nt: TGTGCCAGCAGCCGGATGTGGGGCCAAGAGACCCAGTACTTC; CDR3aa: CASSRMWGQETQYF
d_gene: NA; j_gene: TRBJ1-2; v_gene: TRBV7-2; abundance: many; CDR3nt: TGTGCCAGCAGCTTGTCGGGGTATGGCTACACCTTC; CDR3aa: CASSLSGYGYTF
d_gene: NA; j_gene: TRBJ1-1; v_gene: TRBV7-9; abundance: NA; CDR3nt: TGTGCCAGCAGCTCCACGCCAGGGTACACTGAAGCTTTCTTT; CDR3aa: CASSSTPGYTEAFF
d_gene: NA; j_gene: TRBJ2-7; v_gene: TRBV4-2; abundance: NA; CDR3nt: TGTGCCAGCAGCCTTAGCTCCTCCGGAGTCTACGAGCAGTACTTC; CDR3aa: CASSLSSSGVYEQYF
d_gene: TRBD1; j_gene: TRBJ2-2; v_gene: TRBV19; abundance: NA; CDR3nt: TGTGCCAGTACCTCCCCCCCGGGACAGAGCTACACCGGGGAGCTGTTTTTT; CDR3aa: CASTSPPGQSYTGELFF
d_gene: TRBD2; j_gene: TRBJ2-2; v_gene: TRBV19; abundance: few; CDR3nt: TGTGCCAGTAATAGATGGGGTAGCGGGGTAAACACCGGGGAGCTGTTTTTT; CDR3aa: CASNRWGSGVNTGELFF
d_gene: TRBD2; j_gene: TRBJ2-3; v_gene: TRBV4-3; abundance: NA; CDR3nt: TGCGCCAGCAGCTTCTCGACTAGCGGGGGGGCCGGAGATACGCAGTATTTT; CDR3aa: CASSFSTSGGAGDTQYF
d_gene: NA; j_gene: TRBJ2-3; v_gene: TRBV7-2; abundance: few; CDR3nt: TGTGCCAGCAGCTACCGACTCACAGATACGCAGTATTTT; CDR3aa: CASSYRLTDTQYF
d_gene: TRBD1; j_gene: TRBJ2-7; v_gene: TRBV5-6; abundance: many; CDR3nt: TGTGCCAGCAGCCTGGGACAGGGCGGCGAGCAGTACTTC; CDR3aa: CASSLGQGGEQYF
d_gene: NA; j_gene: TRBJ1-4; v_gene: TRBV12-3/TRBV12-4; abundance: NA; CDR3nt: TGTGCCAGCAGTCGGGTCCCGAGAGGGACGCTGTTTTTT; CDR3aa: CASSRVPRGTLFF
d_gene: NA; j_gene: TRBJ1-3; v_gene: TRBV18; abundance: NA; CDR3nt: TGTGCCAGCTCACCCCTTCTACCGGGACTGCCTGCTGAGATCTCTGGAAACACCATATATTTT; CDR3aa: CASSPLLPGLPAEISGNTIYF
d_gene: TRBD1; j_gene: TRBJ1-1; v_gene: TRBV6-2/TRBV6-3; abundance: many; CDR3nt: TGTGCCAGCAGTTATTTCGGGACAGTTGAAGCTTTCTTT; CDR3aa: CASSYFGTVEAFF
d_gene: NA; j_gene: TRBJ2-5; v_gene: TRBV29-1; abundance: NA; CDR3nt: TGCAGCGTTGAATACACAGGGGGGGCGGAGACCCAGTACTTC; CDR3aa: CSVEYTGGAETQYF
d_gene: NA; j_gene: TRBJ1-4; v_gene: TRBV5-1; abundance: NA; CDR3nt: TGCGCCAGCAGAGATTCCGGGACGGTTAATGAAAAACTGTTTTTT; CDR3aa: CASRDSGTVNEKLFF
d_gene: NA; j_gene: TRBJ2-1; v_gene: TRBV20-1; abundance: many; CDR3nt: TGCAGTGCTAGTCTTCCTCGGTGGAATGAGCAGTTCTTC; CDR3aa: CSASLPRWNEQFF
d_gene: NA; j_gene: TRBJ2-7; v_gene: TRBV4-2; abundance: many; CDR3nt: TGTGCCAGCAGCCAAGAGGTCCTTATTGGGAGCTACGAGCAGTACTTC; CDR3aa: CASSQEVLIGSYEQYF
d_gene: NA; j_gene: TRBJ2-3; v_gene: TRBV21-1; abundance: few; CDR3nt: TGTGCCAGCAGCAAAGAATTCCAGGGGATGGCAGATACGCAGTATTTT; CDR3aa: CASSKEFQGMADTQYF
d_gene: NA; j_gene: TRBJ2-3; v_gene: TRBV7-2; abundance: many; CDR3nt: TGTGCCAGCAGCCGACCCTCAGGGGTTGATACGCAGTATTTT; CDR3aa: CASSRPSGVDTQYF
d_gene: NA; j_gene: TRBJ1-6; v_gene: TRBV5-5; abundance: NA; CDR3nt: TGTGCCACAGGAGGCGGGAATTCACCCCTCCACTTT; CDR3aa: CATGGGNSPLHF
d_gene: NA; j_gene: TRBJ2-3; v_gene: TRBV7-8; abundance: many; CDR3nt: TGTGCCAGCAGCCCACCACCCCACAGGGGGGGCGCAGATACGCAGTATTTT; CDR3aa: CASSPPPHRGGADTQYF
d_gene: TRBD2; j_gene: TRBJ2-6; v_gene: TRBV20-1; abundance: few; CDR3nt: TGCAGTGTTTTGTCAGCGGGGGGCCATGGGGCCAACGTCCTGACTTTC; CDR3aa: CSVLSAGGHGANVLTF
d_gene: NA; j_gene: TRBJ1-2; v_gene: TRBV5-1; abundance: NA; CDR3nt: TGCCCCCTTTATGGCTACACCTTC; CDR3aa: CPLYGYTF
d_gene: TRBD1; j_gene: TRBJ2-6; v_gene: TRBV7-7; abundance: NA; CDR3nt: TGTGCTAGCAGCTCGACAGGGCAAGGGGCCAACGTCCTGACTTTC; CDR3aa: CASSSTGQGANVLTF
d_gene: TRBD2; j_gene: TRBJ2-5; v_gene: TRBV7-2; abundance: NA; CDR3nt: TGTGCCAGCAGCGGCCAAGCGGGGGGCCTGGAGACCCAGTACTTC; CDR3aa: CASSGQAGGLETQYF
d_gene: NA; j_gene: TRBJ1-1; v_gene: TRBV30; abundance: few; CDR3nt: TGTGCCTGGAGTTTAAATGAAGCTTTCTTT; CDR3aa: CAWSLNEAFF
d_gene: TRBD1; j_gene: TRBJ2-4; v_gene: TRBV28; abundance: few; CDR3nt: TGTGCCAGCAGTGGTTCAGGGGGAAACATTCAGTACTTC; CDR3aa: CASSGSGGNIQYF
d_gene: NA; j_gene: TRBJ2-3; v_gene: TRBV29-1; abundance: NA; CDR3nt: TGCAGCGCTGACCCTGGGCCAGCGGGCAGCACAGATACGCAGTATTTT; CDR3aa: CSADPGPAGSTDTQYF
d_gene: NA; j_gene: TRBJ1-1; v_gene: TRBV20-1; abundance: few; CDR3nt: TGCAGTGCTAGAGACCGGCGGACGGGGGGCACTGAAGCTTTCTTT; CDR3aa: CSARDRRTGGTEAFF
d_gene: NA; j_gene: TRBJ1-5; v_gene: TRBV7-2; abundance: few; CDR3nt: TGTGCCAGCAGCTCCGTTGGAAATCAGCCCCAGCATTTT; CDR3aa: CASSSVGNQPQHF
d_gene: TRBD2; j_gene: TRBJ2-3; v_gene: TRBV7-2; abundance: many; CDR3nt: TGTGCCAGCAGCTTAGCTGCGACTAGCGGAGATACGCAGTATTTT; CDR3aa: CASSLAATSGDTQYF
d_gene: NA; j_gene: TRBJ1-5; v_gene: TRBV12-3/TRBV12-4; abundance: many; CDR3nt: TGTGCCAGCAGAACCAGGGGCACGAATCAGCCCCAGCATTTT; CDR3aa: CASRTRGTNQPQHF
d_gene: NA; j_gene: TRBJ1-1; v_gene: TRBV29-1; abundance: few; CDR3nt: TGCAGCGTTGAGGAGGGGATGAACACTGAAGCTTTCTTT; CDR3aa: CSVEEGMNTEAFF
d_gene: NA; j_gene: TRBJ2-4; v_gene: TRBV12-3/TRBV12-4; abundance: many; CDR3nt: TGTGCCAGCAGTGCGTCGAATGGTGAACAGTACTTC; CDR3aa: CASSASNGEQYF
d_gene: NA; j_gene: TRBJ1-5; v_gene: TRBV7-9; abundance: NA; CDR3nt: TGTGCCAGCAGCTTAGCCAATCAGCCCCAGCATTTT; CDR3aa: CASSLANQPQHF
d_gene: NA; j_gene: TRBJ1-2; v_gene: TRBV11-2; abundance: NA; CDR3nt: TGTGCCAGCAGCATTGAGATAAACTATGGCTACACCTTC; CDR3aa: CASSIEINYGYTF
d_gene: NA; j_gene: TRBJ2-2; v_gene: TRBV7-6; abundance: NA; CDR3nt: TGTGCCAGCAGCCCCTTCCCTTCCCGAGAGCTGTTTTTT; CDR3aa: CASSPFPSRELFF
d_gene: NA; j_gene: TRBJ1-1; v_gene: TRBV21-1; abundance: few; CDR3nt: TGTGCCAGCAACCTGGACAGGAACACTGAAGCTTTCTTT; CDR3aa: CASNLDRNTEAFF
d_gene: NA; j_gene: TRBJ1-5; v_gene: TRBV12-3/TRBV12-4; abundance: few; CDR3nt: TGTGCCAGCAGTTCCGGGGCGATTGGAGCTAATCAGCCCCAGCATTTT; CDR3aa: CASSSGAIGANQPQHF